The 24 T cell receptor beta chains reported below all come from one sample, sequenced in a study of CD8 T cells in ankylosing spondylitis. Study-wide findings and caveats: Within ankylosing spondylitis blood, a TCR beta motif made up of several highly homologous variants appeared to be characteristic.

The antigens for these receptors are not known. From the 5' RACE reads, TCRdb called clonotypes with MiXCR, one entry per CDR3 protein. The top ten clones hold about 1% of a sample with 450,000 or so distinct CDR3 sequences, 25% to 30% of them seen once. Sequencing was performed on blood, either unsorted or a sorted T cell fraction (not recorded which). Receptor source: a male donor with ankylosing spondylitis.

The rearrangement links TRBV12-3 or TRBV12-4 to TRBJ2-7; 7 bases fit TRBD2. The CDR3 contains 14 residues. V lost 5 bases, J lost 0 bases, and 4 bases stayed unmatched. The CDR3 here is CASSRLAYSYEQYF. CDR3 DNA sequence: TGTGCCAGCAGTAGACTAGCCTACTCCTACGAGCAGTACTTC.

This clonotype was counted many times. The chain joins TRBV12-3 or TRBV12-4 to TRBJ2-2; D unresolved. V lost 3 bases and J 6 bases, leaving 8 bases between the germline ends. This CDR3 spans 13 amino acids. This CDR3 is CASSFIWPGELFF. CDR3 DNA sequence: TGTGCCAGCAGTTTTATCTGGCCCGGGGAGCTGTTTTTT.

V is TRBV11-1 and J is TRBJ2-4; the D gene is possibly TRBD2 (6 bases). This CDR3 contains 20 residues. V was cut by 0 bases and J by 0 bases, with 21 bases left in between. Germline V CDR1 and CDR2: SGHAT, FQDESV (reference sequence). Here the CDR3 reads CASSLAYGGDEPIAKNIQYF. In DNA form, the CDR3 reads TGTGCCAGCAGCTTAGCGTACGGGGGAGACGAACCAATAGCCAAAAACATTCAGTACTTC.

The CDR3: CAISGEGQETQYF. CDR3 coding DNA: TGTGCCATCAGTGGGGAAGGACAAGAGACCCAGTACTTC. The rearrangement links TRBV10-3 to TRBJ2-5, with D hard to call. CDR1 and CDR2 from the germline V gene are ENHRY and SYGVKD. The CDR3 length is 13 residues. Between the trimmed V and J ends, which lost 4 bases and 2 bases, there was a span of 8 bases.

The J gene is TRBJ2-1, the V gene TRBV4-1; TRBD1 is a possible D gene (5 bases). Between the trimmed V and J ends, which lost 0 bases and 8 bases, there was a span of 14 bases. The CDR3 loop spans 15 amino acids. Germline values: CDR1 MGHRA, CDR2 YSYEKL. The CDR3 nucleotides read TGCGCCAGCAGCCAAGACCGGCAGGGAAAGTATGAGCAGTTCTTC. Its translation is CASSQDRQGKYEQFF.

The chain combines TRBV20-1 with TRBJ2-1, with D hard to call. The germline CDR1 and CDR2 sequences are DFQATT and SNEGSKA (reference sequence). The germline V and J ends were trimmed by 6 bases and 4 bases, with 22 bases remaining between them. This CDR3 spans 16 amino acids. In DNA, the CDR3 is TGCAGTGCAACCCCTGGTAAATTAGCAGTTTACAATGAGCAGTTCTTC. Translated, it gives CSATPGKLAVYNEQFF.

The rearrangement uses TRBV15 and TRBJ2-1, with D tentatively TRBD1 (6 bases). The CDR3 is 16 residues long. Germline loops: CDR1 LNHNV, CDR2 YYDKDF (reference sequence). Trimming took off 5 bases at V and 0 bases at J, with 14 bases between the two ends. CDR3 sequence reads: CATSSPGHGSYNEQFF. The DNA for the CDR3 is TGTGCCACCAGCTCGCCGGGACATGGCTCCTACAATGAGCAGTTCTTC.

The rearrangement uses TRBV2 and TRBJ1-1; no clear D gene. Germline CDR1 and CDR2: SNHLY and FYNNEI. CDR3 length: 12 residues. V lost 6 bases to trimming and J lost 8 bases, with 13 bases between them. In nucleotides, the CDR3 is TGTGCCAGCAGGGAGGGCGGCGGGGAAGCTTTCTTT. Encoded protein: CASREGGGEAFF.

The rearrangement joins TRBV5-6 to TRBJ2-1; 9 bases line up with TRBD2. Germline V gives CDR1 SGHDT, CDR2 YYEEEE. The CDR3 totals 18 residues. V shed 1 base, J shed 5 bases, and the junction held 13 bases outside the gene matches. The CDR3 DNA reads as TGTGCCAGCAGCTTGAGGCTGGGTAGCGGGAGATATAACAATGAGCAGTTCTTC. This gives the protein CASSLRLGSGRYNNEQFF.

This clonotype was observed a few times. This chain uses TRBV5-1 with TRBJ1-2, with D uncertain. Germline lookup yields CDR1 SGHRS and CDR2 YFSETQ. The CDR3 spans 13 residues. Trimming left V 0 bases short and J 8 bases short, with 11 bases between. The chain's CDR3 is CASSLDADGGYTF. The CDR3 DNA reads as TGCGCCAGCAGCTTGGATGCGGACGGCGGCTACACCTTC.

This clonotype was counted ten times or more. This chain joins TRBV5-1 and TRBJ2-3; weak D call: TRBD2 (6 bases). The V and J ends lost 2 bases and 2 bases respectively, with 15 bases between them. The CDR3 is 16 residues long. The germline V gene encodes CDR1 SGHRS and CDR2 YFSETQ. CDR3: CASSLGAELATDTQYF. In DNA form, the CDR3 reads TGCGCCAGCAGCTTAGGAGCTGAACTAGCCACAGATACGCAGTATTTT.

The rearrangement links TRBV4-1 to TRBJ1-2; no clear D gene. V lost 0 bases to trimming and J lost 4 bases, with 15 bases between them. CDR1 is MGHRA and CDR2 is YSYEKL in the germline V gene. The CDR3 length is 16 residues. The CDR3 is CASSQEVSVRVYGYTF. The CDR3 bases are TGCGCCAGCAGCCAAGAGGTTAGTGTACGTGTCTATGGCTACACCTTC.

This clonotype showed up just a few times. CDR3 bases: TGTGCCAGCAGCGCGGACAGGGGATATAATTCACCCCTCCACTTT. Translating it yields CASSADRGYNSPLHF. V and J are TRBV11-3 and TRBJ1-6; the match to TRBD1 covers 9 bases. There are 15 residues in the CDR3. Per germline, CDR1 SGHNT and CDR2 YENEEA. J gave up 4 bases and V 5 bases, and 3 bases lay outside the gene matches.

This clonotype came up a few times. This rearrangement joins TRBV10-3 to TRBJ1-1; D uncertain. CDR1 and CDR2 from the germline V gene are ENHRY and SYGVKD. This CDR3 comprises 12 residues. Trimming stripped 5 bases from V and 4 bases from J, with 8 bases between. In DNA form, the CDR3 reads TGTGCCATCAGTAGGGTCTCCACTGAAGCTTTCTTT. Residues: CAISRVSTEAFF.

This clonotype showed up just a few times. The V and J genes are TRBV19 and TRBJ1-1; possibly TRBD1 for D (5 bases). The CDR3 consists of 16 residues. Germline V gene lookup returns CDR1 LNHDA and CDR2 SQIVND (reference sequence). V dropped 6 bases and J dropped 5 bases, with 22 bases sitting between them. This CDR3 reads CASSQSGGTGLTEAFF. The DNA of the CDR3 is TGTGCCAGTAGCCAATCGGGGGGGACCGGGTTAACTGAAGCTTTCTTT.

This clonotype occurred a few times. CDR3 nucleotides: TGCGCCAGCAGGGCCGGGACAGGTAGTTCACCCCTCCACTTT. As protein: CASRAGTGSSPLHF. V usage is TRBV5-1 and J usage is TRBJ1-6, with 8 bases matching TRBD1. Per germline, CDR1 SGHRS and CDR2 YFSETQ. V was pared by 5 bases and J by 9 bases, with 7 bases of the junction left unmatched. The CDR3 length is 14 residues.

The CDR3 DNA follows: TGTGCCAGTAAAGGGGGTCGGGGCAATCAGCCCCAGCATTTT. Its protein product is CASKGGRGNQPQHF. The genes are TRBV19 and TRBJ1-5; a possible D gene is TRBD1 (6 bases). The CDR3 is 14 residues long. Germline V CDR1 and CDR2: LNHDA, SQIVND (reference sequence). V was trimmed by 7 bases and J by 2 bases, leaving 12 bases between them.

This clonotype was detected a few times. This chain joins TRBV12-3 or TRBV12-4 and TRBJ1-1; D is possibly TRBD1 (6 bases). Deletions cut 5 bases from V and 7 bases from J, with 11 bases between. The CDR3 length is 12 residues. CDR3 coding DNA: TGTGCCAGCAGTCAAACAGGGAGTGAAGCTTTCTTT. The encoded protein is CASSQTGSEAFF.

This chain joins TRBV5-1 and TRBJ2-1, with D perhaps TRBD1 (5 bases). V lost 0 bases and J lost 10, with 11 bases in between. CDR1 and CDR2 from the germline V gene are SGHRS and YFSETQ. The CDR3 contains 13 residues. The CDR3: CASSLVQGYEQFF. CDR3 nucleotides: TGCGCCAGCAGCTTGGTTCAGGGTTACGAGCAGTTCTTC.

V and J are TRBV20-1 and TRBJ2-1, with TRBD2 matching 9 bases. This CDR3 is 15 amino acids long. V was clipped by 5 bases and J by 3 bases; unmatched bases: 8. CDR1 DFQATT and CDR2 SNEGSKA come from the germline V gene (reference sequence). The CDR3 region is CSAPRTSVHYNEQFF. CDR3 DNA: TGCAGTGCTCCCCGGACTAGCGTCCACTACAATGAGCAGTTCTTC.

The sample holds a few counts of this clonotype. The V and J genes are TRBV20-1 and TRBJ2-7, with TRBD2 identical over 9 bases. Germline CDR1 and CDR2: DFQATT and SNEGSKA (reference sequence). The CDR3 is 15 amino acids. The J segment lost 7 bases and the V segment lost 3 bases, leaving 13 bases of the junction unmatched. CDR3 sequence reads: CSARRLAERIGEQYF. The CDR3 coding sequence is TGCAGTGCTAGGAGACTAGCGGAACGGATCGGGGAGCAGTACTTC.

This clonotype was counted many times. The gene calls are TRBV12-3 or TRBV12-4 and TRBJ1-1, with a tentative D call TRBD1 (5 bases). V was trimmed by 7 bases and J by 0 bases, leaving 12 bases between them. The CDR3 has 14 residues. The CDR3 nucleotides read TGTGCCAGCACCTCAGGGACCATGAACACTGAAGCTTTCTTT. This translates into CASTSGTMNTEAFF.

This clonotype was seen a handful of times. The chain links TRBV5-1 to TRBJ2-1, with 9 bases matching TRBD1. Germline lookup yields CDR1 SGHRS and CDR2 YFSETQ. With 3 bases clipped from V and 7 bases from J, the junction kept 8 bases outside the gene matches. CDR3 length: 15 residues. The DNA of the CDR3 is TGCGCCAGCAGCTCGTCGGGACAGGGCGTGAATGAGCAGTTCTTC. It yields the protein CASSSSGQGVNEQFF.

Only a few counts were recorded for this clonotype. The chain recombines TRBV20-1 with TRBJ2-1; 7 nucleotides match TRBD1. The length of the CDR3 is 13 residues. CDR1 and CDR2 (germline): DFQATT, SNEGSKA (reference sequence). V was pared by 5 bases and J by 6 bases, with 7 bases of the junction left unmatched. For the CDR3, the DNA is TGCAGTGCTCCCCGGGACAGCGGCAATGAGCAGTTCTTC. Protein sequence: CSAPRDSGNEQFF.